A single sample is the source of the 20 T cell receptor beta chains below, sequenced in a study of blood T cells in healthy people across ages. The use of a sample-barcoded 5' primer and a J-beta primer mix characterized a second PCR of roughly 6 to 11 cycles. TCRdb ran MiXCR on the 5' RACE reads and lists one entry per CDR3 protein. Of roughly 900,000 distinct CDR3 sequences listed, under 50% were seen once; the top ten hold around an eighth. The sample comprised blood. These receptors originate from a man between 25 and 39 years old in good health.

The chain has TRBV24-1 and TRBJ2-3, with no clear D. The CDR3 consists of 13 residues. V was pared by 5 bases and J by 5 bases, with 10 bases between. The germline V gene has CDR1 KGHDR and CDR2 SFDVKD. The DNA of the CDR3 is TGTGCCACCAGTGCTCTCTGGGGAGATACGCAGTATTTT. Protein sequence: CATSALWGDTQYF.

The rearrangement joins TRBV2 to TRBJ1-6, with D unclear. CDR1 and CDR2 from the germline V gene are SNHLY and FYNNEI. V gave up 2 bases and J gave up 7 bases, with 12 bases separating them. The CDR3 consists of 15 residues. The CDR3 loop reads CASSEPGLGNSPLHF. The DNA of the CDR3 is TGTGCCAGCAGTGAACCCGGACTTGGAAATTCACCCCTCCACTTT.

The chain employs TRBV7-9 and TRBJ2-7; D not resolved. The DNA end favors TRBJ2-5, so the J call may be wrong. The CDR3 totals 14 residues. Germline V CDR1 and CDR2: SEHNR, FQNEAQ (reference sequence). CDR3 sequence reads: CASSYYRVEETQYF. As DNA, the CDR3 is TGTGCCAGCAGCTATTATAGGGTAGAGGAGACCCAGTACTTC.

For this clonotype: Compared with germline, one end of the junction differs, possibly owing to a read error. V is TRBV12-3 or TRBV12-4 and J is TRBJ2-3, with 9 nucleotides matching TRBD1. This CDR3 contains 14 residues. This CDR3 reads CAGSSGTGRHTQYF. The CDR3 DNA sequence: TGTGCCGGCAGTTCTGGGACAGGGCGCCATACGCAGTATTTT.

Ten or more counts support this clonotype. The J gene is TRBJ2-7, the V gene TRBV12-3 or TRBV12-4; 8 bases agree with TRBD1. The CDR3 contains 14 residues. V lost 3 bases to trimming and J lost 2 bases; unmatched junction nucleotides: 3. The CDR3 spells CASSFGQGTYEQYF. The CDR3 bases are TGTGCCAGCAGTTTCGGACAGGGTACCTACGAGCAGTACTTC.

This clonotype was seen more than once but under ten times. The chain recombines TRBV27 with TRBJ2-2, with D unclear. This CDR3 contains 13 residues. V lost 5 bases and J 1 base, leaving 5 bases between the germline ends. Germline V CDR1 and CDR2: MNHEY, SMNVEV (reference sequence). The CDR3 nucleotides read TGTGCCAGCAGTGACGAGAACACCGGGGAGCTGTTTTTT. Translating it yields CASSDENTGELFF.

Regarding this clonotype: A much larger clone lies one base from this, so it may be a read error. The chain employs TRBV7-9 and TRBJ2-4, with 10 bases identical to TRBD1. Germline V gene data show CDR1 as SEHNR and CDR2 as FQNEAQ (reference sequence). This CDR3 is built from 14 residues. V lost 5 bases to trimming and J lost 7 bases; unmatched junction nucleotides: 5. CDR3 sequence reads: CASSLGQGMNIQYF. The CDR3 DNA reads as TGTGCCAGCAGCCTGGGACAGGGGATGAACATTCAGTACTTC.

This clonotype was counted a few times. V gene TRBV11-2 combines with J gene TRBJ2-7; D gene uncertain. This CDR3 has 12 amino acids. In germline, CDR1 is SGHAT, CDR2 FQNNGV. V lost 7 bases and J 4 bases, leaving 11 bases between the germline ends. CDR3 amino acids: CASTPTLYEQYF. The CDR3 bases are TGTGCCAGCACCCCCACCCTTTACGAGCAGTACTTC.

V and J are TRBV20-1 and TRBJ2-2, with 10 bases fitting TRBD2. Germline assignment: CDR1 DFQATT and CDR2 SNEGSKA (reference sequence). After removal of 6 bases from V and 1 base from J, the junction contained 2 bases not matched to a gene. CDR3 length: 14 residues. The CDR3 here is CSALAGGNTGELFF. In DNA form, the CDR3 reads TGCAGTGCCTTAGCGGGGGGGAACACCGGGGAGCTGTTTTTT.

J is TRBJ2-5 and V is TRBV6-5; D may match TRBD1 or TRBD2 (7 bases each). This CDR3 is 15 amino acids long. Trimming removed 2 bases from V and 2 bases from J, with 12 bases in between. In germline, CDR1 is MNHEY, CDR2 SVGAGI. In DNA form, the CDR3 reads TGTGCCAGCAGTTACGGGACAGCGGGGCAAGAGACCCAGTACTTC. Encoded protein: CASSYGTAGQETQYF.

This clonotype has just a few counts. The V call is TRBV3-1, the J call TRBJ2-5; possible D gene TRBD1, 6 bases. The length of the CDR3 is 16 residues. CDR1 and CDR2 (germline): LGHDT, YNNKEL (reference sequence). Trimming took 2 bases from V and 5 from J, leaving 18 bases between them. The CDR3 nucleotides are TGTGCCAGCAGCCAACCCGGGACAAACGTTTGGGAGACCCAGTACTTC. This gives the protein CASSQPGTNVWETQYF.

The chain recombines TRBV29-1 with TRBJ2-1; 7 bases are a match to TRBD2. This CDR3 is built from 14 residues. CDR1 is SQVTM and CDR2 is ANQGSEA in the germline V gene. With V trimmed by 5 bases and J by 4 bases, 8 bases remained unmatched. The CDR3 loop is CSVNGGGDYNEQFF. CDR3 nucleotide sequence: TGCAGCGTTAATGGGGGGGGAGATTACAATGAGCAGTTCTTC.

The chain links TRBV24-1 to TRBJ2-1, with D perhaps TRBD2 (5 bases). The CDR3 is 20 residues long. Germline-derived CDR1 and CDR2 are KGHDR and SFDVKD. V was cut by 3 bases and J by 4 bases, with 27 bases left in between. The CDR3 loop reads CATSDKRVGETLRLYNEQFF. CDR3 nucleotide sequence: TGTGCCACCAGTGATAAGAGGGTTGGCGAGACTCTCAGGCTTTACAATGAGCAGTTCTTC.

The chain recombines TRBV20-1 with TRBJ2-5; the D gene is possibly TRBD2 (6 bases). CDR3 length: 14 amino acids. V was cut by 6 bases and J by 4 bases, with 18 bases left in between. Germline V gene sequence: CDR1 DFQATT, CDR2 SNEGSKA (reference sequence). The DNA for the CDR3 is TGCAGTGCGATATCAACCCGGGGGAGAGAGACCCAGTACTTC. Translated, it gives CSAISTRGRETQYF.

The chain has TRBV3-1 and TRBJ2-7; D remains unclear. Trimming shortened V by 2 bases and J by 2 bases, and 13 bases separated the two germline ends. CDR3 length: 15 residues. The germline CDR1 and CDR2 sequences are LGHDT and YNNKEL (reference sequence). This CDR3 is CASSQHPSSAYEQYF. The CDR3 DNA sequence: TGTGCCAGCAGCCAACACCCCAGCTCAGCCTACGAGCAGTACTTC.

This clonotype was observed a few times. CDR3: CARGLEGARGGYTF. In DNA, the CDR3 is TGTGCCAGAGGTCTGGAGGGGGCGCGAGGTGGCTACACCTTC. This chain joins TRBV2 and TRBJ1-2; 7 nucleotides align to TRBD1. With 9 bases clipped from V and 7 bases from J, the junction kept 14 bases outside the gene matches. Germline V gives CDR1 SNHLY, CDR2 FYNNEI. The CDR3 consists of 14 residues.

The chain employs TRBV3-1 and TRBJ2-1; TRBD2 matches at 13 bases. Losses at the gene ends were 1 base for V and 8 bases for J; bases not matched to a gene: 2. The germline V gene encodes CDR1 LGHDT and CDR2 YNNKEL (reference sequence). This CDR3 comprises 15 residues. CDR3 nucleotides: TGTGCCAGCAGCCAAGGACTAGCGGGGGGTCATGAGCAGTTCTTC. It codes for CASSQGLAGGHEQFF.

Worth noting for this clonotype: The junction and the germline gene differ at one end; a read error may be behind it. The chain employs TRBV7-7 and TRBJ2-7; D unresolved. Germline CDR1 and CDR2: SSHAT and FNYEAQ (reference sequence). The CDR3 sequence is 13 residues long. CDR3 DNA: TGTGCTAGCAGCAACGCCCCCGGGTACGAGCAGTACTTC. Translation: CASSNAPGYEQYF.

J is TRBJ1-1 and V is TRBV21-1. TRBV21-1 is a pseudogene. The CDR3 runs to 13 residues. The CDR3: CASIKTPNTEAFF. The CDR3, as DNA: TGTGCCAGCATCAAAACCCCGAACACTGAAGCTTTCTTT.

This chain uses TRBV6-2 or TRBV6-3 with TRBJ1-4; D not resolved. The germline gives CDR1 MNHEY, CDR2 SVGEGT. This CDR3 has 15 amino acids. The V end lost 1 base, the J end lost 5 bases, and 11 bases lay between the germline ends. The chain's CDR3 is CASSYLGGANEKLFF. The CDR3 DNA sequence: TGTGCCAGCAGTTACTTGGGAGGCGCGAATGAAAAACTGTTTTTT.